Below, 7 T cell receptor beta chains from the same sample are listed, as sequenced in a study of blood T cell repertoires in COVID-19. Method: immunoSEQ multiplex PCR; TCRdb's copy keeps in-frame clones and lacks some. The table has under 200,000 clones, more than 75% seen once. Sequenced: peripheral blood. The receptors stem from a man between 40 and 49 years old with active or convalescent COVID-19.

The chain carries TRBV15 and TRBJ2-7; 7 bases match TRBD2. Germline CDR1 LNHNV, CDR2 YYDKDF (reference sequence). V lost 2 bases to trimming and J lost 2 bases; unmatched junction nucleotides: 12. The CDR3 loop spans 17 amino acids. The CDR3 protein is CATSRQRGDSGPYEQYF. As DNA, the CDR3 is TGTGCCACCAGCAGACAACGGGGGGACTCGGGCCCCTACGAGCAGTACTTC.

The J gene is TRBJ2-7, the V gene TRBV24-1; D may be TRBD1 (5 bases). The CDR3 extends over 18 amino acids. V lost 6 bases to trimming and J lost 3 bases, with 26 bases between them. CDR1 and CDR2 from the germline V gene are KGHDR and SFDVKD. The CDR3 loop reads CATSNPTGSRVWIYEQYF. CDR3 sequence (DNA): TGTGCCACCAGTAATCCTACAGGTTCCCGTGTTTGGATCTACGAGCAGTACTTC.

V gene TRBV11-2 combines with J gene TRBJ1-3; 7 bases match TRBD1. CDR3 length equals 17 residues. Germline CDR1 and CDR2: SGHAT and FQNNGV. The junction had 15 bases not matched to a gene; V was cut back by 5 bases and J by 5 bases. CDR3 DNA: TGTGCCAGCAGCCCACAACAGGGGCCGACGGGAAGAAACACCATATATTTT. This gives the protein CASSPQQGPTGRNTIYF.

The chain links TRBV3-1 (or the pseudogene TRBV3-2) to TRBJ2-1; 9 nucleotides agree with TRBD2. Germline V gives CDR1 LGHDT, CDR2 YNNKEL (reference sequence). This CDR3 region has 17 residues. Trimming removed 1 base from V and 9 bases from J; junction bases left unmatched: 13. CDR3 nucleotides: TGTGCCAGCAGCCAAGTGTCAGCGGGAGGCCCCTCGCCTGAGCAGTTCTTC. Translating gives CASSQVSAGGPSPEQFF.

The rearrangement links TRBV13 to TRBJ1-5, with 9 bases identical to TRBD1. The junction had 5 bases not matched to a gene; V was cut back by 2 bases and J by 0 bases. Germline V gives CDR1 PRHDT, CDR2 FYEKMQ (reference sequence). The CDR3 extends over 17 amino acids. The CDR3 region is CASSLNRDRVSNQPQHF. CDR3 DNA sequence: TGTGCCAGCAGCTTAAACCGGGACAGGGTTAGCAATCAGCCCCAGCATTTT.

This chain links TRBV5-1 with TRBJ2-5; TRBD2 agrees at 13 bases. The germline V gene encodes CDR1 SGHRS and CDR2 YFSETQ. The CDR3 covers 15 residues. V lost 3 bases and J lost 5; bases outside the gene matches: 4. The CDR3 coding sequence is TGCGCCAGCAGCTCCGGACTAGCGGGAGTCGAGACCCAGTACTTC. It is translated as CASSSGLAGVETQYF. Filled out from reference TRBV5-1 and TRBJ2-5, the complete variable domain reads KAGVTQTPRYLIKTRGQQVTLSCSPISGHRSVSWYQQTPGQGLQFLFEYFSETQRNKGNFPGRFSGRQFSNSRSEMNVSTLELGDSALYLCASSSGLAGVETQYFGPGTRLLVL.

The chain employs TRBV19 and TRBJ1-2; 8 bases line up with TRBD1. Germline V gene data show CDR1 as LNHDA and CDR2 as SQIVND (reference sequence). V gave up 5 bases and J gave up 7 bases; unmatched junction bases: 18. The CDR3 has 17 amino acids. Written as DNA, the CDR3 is TGTGCCAGTAGTCCACGCTCCGGACAGGGCCGGGATAGTGGCTACACCTTC. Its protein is CASSPRSGQGRDSGYTF.